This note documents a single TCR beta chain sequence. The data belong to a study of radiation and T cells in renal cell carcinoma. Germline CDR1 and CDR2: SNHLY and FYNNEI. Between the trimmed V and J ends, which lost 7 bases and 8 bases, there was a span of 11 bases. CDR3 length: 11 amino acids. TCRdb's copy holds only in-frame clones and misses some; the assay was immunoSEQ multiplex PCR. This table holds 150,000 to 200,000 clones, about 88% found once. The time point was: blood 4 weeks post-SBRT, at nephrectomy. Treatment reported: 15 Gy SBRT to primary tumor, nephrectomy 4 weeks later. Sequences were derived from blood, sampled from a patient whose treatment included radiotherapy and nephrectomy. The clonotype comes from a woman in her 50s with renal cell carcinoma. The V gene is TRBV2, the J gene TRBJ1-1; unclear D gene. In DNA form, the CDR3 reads TGTGCCAGCACCCTATTCAGGGAAGCTTTCTTT. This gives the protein CASTLFREAFF.